This T cell receptor (beta chain) originates from a study of type 1 regulatory T cells. Whole-study context: T-allo10 is a Tr1-enriched, alloantigen-specific CD4 T cell product made in vitro.

Remarks on this clonotype: Its antigen is still unknown. This may be a read error: a much more frequent sequence differs by one nucleotide.

TCRdb reprocessed the reads with MiXCR, giving one entry per CDR3 protein. The sample shows 14,000 to 15,000 distinct CDR3 sequences, approximately 15% of them seen only once. Per the germline V gene, CDR1 is SEHNR and CDR2 is FQNEAQ (reference sequence). The CDR3 totals 15 residues. This clonotype originated in a human donor in good health. Sequencing was done on a sample of cultured T cells, either the whole culture or a sorted T cell fraction (not recorded which). The genes are TRBV7-9 and TRBJ1-5; D is unresolved. Here the CDR3 reads CASSRMGGWNQPRHF. The CDR3 region has the DNA TGTGCCAGCAGCCGAATGGGAGGGTGGAATCAGCCCCGGCATTTT.